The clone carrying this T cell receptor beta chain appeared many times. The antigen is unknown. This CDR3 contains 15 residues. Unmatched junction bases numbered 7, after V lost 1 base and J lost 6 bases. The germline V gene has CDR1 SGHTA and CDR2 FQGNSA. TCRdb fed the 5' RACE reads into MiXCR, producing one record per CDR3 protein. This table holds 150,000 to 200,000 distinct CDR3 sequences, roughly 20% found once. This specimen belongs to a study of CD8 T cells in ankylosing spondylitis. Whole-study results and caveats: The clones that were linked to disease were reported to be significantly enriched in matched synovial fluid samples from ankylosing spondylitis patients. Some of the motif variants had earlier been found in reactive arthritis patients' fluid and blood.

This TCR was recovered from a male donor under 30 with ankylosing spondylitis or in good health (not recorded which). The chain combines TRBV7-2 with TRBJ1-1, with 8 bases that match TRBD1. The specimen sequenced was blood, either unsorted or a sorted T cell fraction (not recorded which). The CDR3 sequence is CASSLVSGGGSEAFF. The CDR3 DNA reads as TGTGCCAGCAGCTTAGTGTCAGGGGGCGGTTCTGAAGCTTTCTTT.